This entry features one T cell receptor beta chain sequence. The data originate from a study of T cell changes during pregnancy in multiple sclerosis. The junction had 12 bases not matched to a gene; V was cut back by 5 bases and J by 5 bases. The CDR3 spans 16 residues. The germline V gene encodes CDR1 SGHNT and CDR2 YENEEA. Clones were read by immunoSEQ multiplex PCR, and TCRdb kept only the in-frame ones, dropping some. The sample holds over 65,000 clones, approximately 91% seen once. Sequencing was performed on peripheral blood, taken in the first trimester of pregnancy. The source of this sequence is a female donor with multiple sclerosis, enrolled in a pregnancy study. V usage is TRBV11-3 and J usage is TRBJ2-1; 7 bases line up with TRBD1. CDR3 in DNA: TGTGCCAGCAGCCCAGGAAAGGGGGCTTCCGACAATGAGCAGTTCTTC. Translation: CASSPGKGASDNEQFF.